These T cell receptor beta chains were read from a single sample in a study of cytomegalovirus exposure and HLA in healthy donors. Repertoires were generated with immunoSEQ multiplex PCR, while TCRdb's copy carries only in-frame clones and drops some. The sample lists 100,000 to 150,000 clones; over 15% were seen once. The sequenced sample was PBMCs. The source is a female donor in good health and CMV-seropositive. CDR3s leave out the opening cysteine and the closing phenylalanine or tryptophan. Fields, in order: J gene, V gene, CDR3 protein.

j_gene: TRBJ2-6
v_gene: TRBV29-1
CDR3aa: SVRTGLHSGANVLT

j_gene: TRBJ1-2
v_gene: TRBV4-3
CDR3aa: ASSQVGDRVSDGYT

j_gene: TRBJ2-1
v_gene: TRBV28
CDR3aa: ASGQGSYNEQF

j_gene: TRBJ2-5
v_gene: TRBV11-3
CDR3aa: ASSRGVETQY

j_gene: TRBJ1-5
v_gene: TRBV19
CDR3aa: ASSIWTGGQPQH

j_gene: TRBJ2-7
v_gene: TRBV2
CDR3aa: ASSSALLRSYEQY

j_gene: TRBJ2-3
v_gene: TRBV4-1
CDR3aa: ASSQLNLVPGTDTQY

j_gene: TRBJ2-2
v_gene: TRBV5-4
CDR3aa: ASSSPRQGRGGELF

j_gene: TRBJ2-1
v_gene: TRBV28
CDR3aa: ASRAGVRNEQF

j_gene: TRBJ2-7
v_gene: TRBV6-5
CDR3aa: ASSYQREDSGEQY

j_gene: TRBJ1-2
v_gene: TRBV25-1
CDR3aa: ASSEYNGGANYGYT

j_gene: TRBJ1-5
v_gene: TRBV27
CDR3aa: ASSWAAQPQPQH

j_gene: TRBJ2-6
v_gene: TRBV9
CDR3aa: ASTKRTGANVLT

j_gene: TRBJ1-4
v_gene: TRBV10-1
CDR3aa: ASWETNGSTNEKLF

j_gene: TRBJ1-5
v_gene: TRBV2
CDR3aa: ASRGTNNQPQH

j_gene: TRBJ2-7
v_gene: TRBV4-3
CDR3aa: ASSEQRFGYEQY

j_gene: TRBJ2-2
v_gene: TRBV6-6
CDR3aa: ASTQQGAQTGELF

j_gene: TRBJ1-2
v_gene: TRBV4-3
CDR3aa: ASSQSYRVSYGYT

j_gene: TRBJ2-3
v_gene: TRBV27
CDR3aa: ASSPDRYTDTQY

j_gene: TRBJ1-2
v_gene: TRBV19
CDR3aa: ASSIIGQGSFPSNYGYT

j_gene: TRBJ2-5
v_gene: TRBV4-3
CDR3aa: ASSQAREAQGTQY

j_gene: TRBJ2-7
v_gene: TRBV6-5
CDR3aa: ASSYSRTKTTYEQY

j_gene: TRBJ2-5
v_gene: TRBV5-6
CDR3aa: ASSPTPRAGETQY

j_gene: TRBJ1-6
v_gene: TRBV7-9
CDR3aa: ASSLEGDSPLH

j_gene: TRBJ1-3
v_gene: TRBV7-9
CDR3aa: ASSPFGRGGSGNTIY

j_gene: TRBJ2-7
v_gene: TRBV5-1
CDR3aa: ASSLGGAAYEQY

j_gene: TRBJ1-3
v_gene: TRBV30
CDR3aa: AWSVDGHSGNTIY

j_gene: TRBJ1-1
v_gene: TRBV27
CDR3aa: ASRGHVQMNTEAF

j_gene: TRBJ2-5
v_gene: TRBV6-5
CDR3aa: ASSLAARGETQY

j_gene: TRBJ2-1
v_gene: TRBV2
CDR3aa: ASNVLGTHNEQF

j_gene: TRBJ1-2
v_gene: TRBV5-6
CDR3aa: ASSFGKGTYGYT

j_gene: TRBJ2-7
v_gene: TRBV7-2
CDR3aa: ASSDGNRHYEQY

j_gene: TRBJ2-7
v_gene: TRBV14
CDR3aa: ASSQDGGTVISYEQY

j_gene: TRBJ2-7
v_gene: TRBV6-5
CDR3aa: ASSFRQGEQY

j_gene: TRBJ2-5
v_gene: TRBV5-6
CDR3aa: ASSFSPGLAGGWTQY

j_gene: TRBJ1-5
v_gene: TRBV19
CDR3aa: ASRRSNQPQH

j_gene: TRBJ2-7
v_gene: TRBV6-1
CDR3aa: ASSAQPRDRVSYEQY

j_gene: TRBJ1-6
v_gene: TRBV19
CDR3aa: ASNSDRYYNSPLH

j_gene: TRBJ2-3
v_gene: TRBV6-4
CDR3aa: ASSDSSGGPTDTQY

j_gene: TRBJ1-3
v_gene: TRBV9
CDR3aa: ASSGTGRSGNTIY

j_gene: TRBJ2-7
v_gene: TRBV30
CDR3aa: ACFPSDRVYEQY

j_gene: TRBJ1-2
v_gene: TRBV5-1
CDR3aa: ASSLAQGWNYGYT

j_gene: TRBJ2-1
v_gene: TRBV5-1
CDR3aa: ASSLGGDYNEQF

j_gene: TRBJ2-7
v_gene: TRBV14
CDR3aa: ASSQERDYEQY

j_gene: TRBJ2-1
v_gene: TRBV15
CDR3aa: ATSSFPRGWGREGRDNEQF

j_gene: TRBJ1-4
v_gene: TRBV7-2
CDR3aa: ASSPTGSNEKLF

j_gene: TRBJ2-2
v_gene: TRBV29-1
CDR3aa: SVRTSGNTGELF

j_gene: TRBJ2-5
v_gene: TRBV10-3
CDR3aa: AISRLEGTETQY

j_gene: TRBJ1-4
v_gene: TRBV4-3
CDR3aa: ASSQGIQGRGEKLF

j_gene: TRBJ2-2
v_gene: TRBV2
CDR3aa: ASKWAHPAGELF

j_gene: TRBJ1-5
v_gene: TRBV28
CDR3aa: ASSLGERLRPQH

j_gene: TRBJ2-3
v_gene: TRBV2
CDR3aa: ASSGRQLDTQY